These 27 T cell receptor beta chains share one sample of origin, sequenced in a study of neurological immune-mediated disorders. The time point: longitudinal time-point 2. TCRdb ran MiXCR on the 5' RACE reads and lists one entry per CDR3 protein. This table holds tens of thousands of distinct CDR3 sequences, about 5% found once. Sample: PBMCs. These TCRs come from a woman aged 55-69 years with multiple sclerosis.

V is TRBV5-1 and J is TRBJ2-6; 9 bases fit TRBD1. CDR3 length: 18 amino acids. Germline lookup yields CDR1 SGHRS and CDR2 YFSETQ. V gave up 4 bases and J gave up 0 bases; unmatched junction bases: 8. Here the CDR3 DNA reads TGCGCCAGCAGCACAACAGGGGGCCGTAGCTCTGGGGCCAACGTCCTGACTTTC. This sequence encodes CASSTTGGRSSGANVLTF. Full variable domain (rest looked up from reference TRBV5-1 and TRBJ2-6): KAGVTQTPRYLIKTRGQQVTLSCSPISGHRSVSWYQQTPGQGLQFLFEYFSETQRNKGNFPGRFSGRQFSNSRSEMNVSTLELGDSALYLCASSTTGGRSSGANVLTFGAGSRLTVL.

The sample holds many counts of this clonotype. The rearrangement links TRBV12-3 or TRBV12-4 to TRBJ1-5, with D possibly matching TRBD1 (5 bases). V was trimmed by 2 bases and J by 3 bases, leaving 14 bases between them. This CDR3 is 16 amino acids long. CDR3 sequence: CASSLFTGPANQPQHF. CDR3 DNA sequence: TGTGCCAGCAGTTTATTTACGGGGCCCGCCAATCAGCCCCAGCATTTT.

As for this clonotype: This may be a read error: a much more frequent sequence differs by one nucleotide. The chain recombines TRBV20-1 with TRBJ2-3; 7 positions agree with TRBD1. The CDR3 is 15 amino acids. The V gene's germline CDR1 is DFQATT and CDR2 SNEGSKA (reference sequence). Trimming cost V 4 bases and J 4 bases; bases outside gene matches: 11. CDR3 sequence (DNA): TGCAGTGCTATTTACAGGACAGGTAGCGCAGATACGCAGTATTTT. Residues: CSAIYRTGSADTQYF.

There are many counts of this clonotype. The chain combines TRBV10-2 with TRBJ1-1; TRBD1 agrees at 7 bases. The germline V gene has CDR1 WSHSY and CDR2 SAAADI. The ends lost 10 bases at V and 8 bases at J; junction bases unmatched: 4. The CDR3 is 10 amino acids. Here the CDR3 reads CANSDREAFF. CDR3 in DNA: TGCGCCAATTCGGACAGGGAAGCTTTCTTT.

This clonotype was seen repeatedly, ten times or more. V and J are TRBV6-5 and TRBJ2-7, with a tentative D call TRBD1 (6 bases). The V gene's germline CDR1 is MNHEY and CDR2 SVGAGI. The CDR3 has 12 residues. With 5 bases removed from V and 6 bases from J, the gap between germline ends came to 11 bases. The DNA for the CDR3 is TGTGCCAGCAGTATCAGGGGTTCCGAGCAGTACTTC. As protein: CASSIRGSEQYF.

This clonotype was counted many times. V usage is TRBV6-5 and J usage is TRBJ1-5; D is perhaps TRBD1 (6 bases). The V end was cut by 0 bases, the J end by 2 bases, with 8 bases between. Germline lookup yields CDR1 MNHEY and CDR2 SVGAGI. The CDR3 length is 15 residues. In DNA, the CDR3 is TGTGCCAGCAGTTACTCAGGGGGTGGCAATCAGCCCCAGCATTTT. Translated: CASSYSGGGNQPQHF.

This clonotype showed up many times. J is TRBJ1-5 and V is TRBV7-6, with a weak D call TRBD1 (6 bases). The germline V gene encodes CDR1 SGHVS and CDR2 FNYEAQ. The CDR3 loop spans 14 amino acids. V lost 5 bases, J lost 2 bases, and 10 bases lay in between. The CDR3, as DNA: TGTGCCAGCAGCCCCCGACAGGGCAATCAGCCCCAGCATTTT. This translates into CASSPRQGNQPQHF.

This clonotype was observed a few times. The DNA for the CDR3 is TGTGCCAGCTCACCACCGCTGGGATACGAGCAGTACTTC. Translation gives CASSPPLGYEQYF. The gene calls are TRBV18 and TRBJ2-7; D ambiguous. Trimming took 0 bases from V and 4 from J, leaving 7 bases between them. This CDR3 is 13 amino acids long. The V gene's germline CDR1 is KGHSH and CDR2 LQKENI.

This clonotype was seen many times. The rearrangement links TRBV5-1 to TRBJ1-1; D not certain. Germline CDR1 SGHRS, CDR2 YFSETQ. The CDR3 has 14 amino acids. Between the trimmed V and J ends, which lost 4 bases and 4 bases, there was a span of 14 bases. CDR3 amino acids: CASSQTSPGTEAFF. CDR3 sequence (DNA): TGCGCCAGCAGCCAGACTTCCCCGGGCACTGAAGCTTTCTTT.

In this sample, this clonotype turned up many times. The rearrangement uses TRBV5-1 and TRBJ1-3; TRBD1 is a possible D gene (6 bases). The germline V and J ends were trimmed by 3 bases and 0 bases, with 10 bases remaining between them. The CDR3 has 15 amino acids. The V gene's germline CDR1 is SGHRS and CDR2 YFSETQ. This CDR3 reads CASSSGVYSGNTIYF. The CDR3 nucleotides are TGCGCCAGCAGCTCAGGGGTATACTCTGGAAACACCATATATTTT.

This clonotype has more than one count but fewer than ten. The CDR3 DNA reads as TGTGCCAGCAGCTTTAGGGCATCACTAGCGGGGCCTTCCAATGAGCAGTTCTTC. Translation gives CASSFRASLAGPSNEQFF. The chain links TRBV11-2 to TRBJ2-1, with 10 bases fitting TRBD2. The J segment lost 6 bases and the V segment lost 3 bases, leaving 14 bases of the junction unmatched. Per the germline V gene, CDR1 is SGHAT and CDR2 is FQNNGV. The CDR3 spans 18 residues.

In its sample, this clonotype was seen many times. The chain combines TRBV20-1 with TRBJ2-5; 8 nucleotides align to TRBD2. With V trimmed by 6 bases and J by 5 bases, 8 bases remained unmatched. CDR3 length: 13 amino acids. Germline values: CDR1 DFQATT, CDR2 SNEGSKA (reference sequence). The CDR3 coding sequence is TGCAGTGCACAACTAGCGGCGAGTGAGACCCAGTACTTC. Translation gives CSAQLAASETQYF.

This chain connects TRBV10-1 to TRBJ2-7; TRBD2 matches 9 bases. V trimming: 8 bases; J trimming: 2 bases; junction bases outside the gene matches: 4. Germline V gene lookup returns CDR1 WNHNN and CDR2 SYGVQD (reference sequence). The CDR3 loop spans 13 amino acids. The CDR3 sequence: CASGSGGPYEQYF. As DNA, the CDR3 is TGCGCCAGCGGTAGCGGGGGCCCCTACGAGCAGTACTTC.

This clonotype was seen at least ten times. The CDR3 nucleotides read TGCGCCAGCGGGGACAGCGCGAACACCGGGGAGCTGTTTTTT. It translates to CASGDSANTGELFF. The V and J genes are TRBV5-1 and TRBJ2-2; 7 bases agree with TRBD1. J was trimmed by 0 bases and V by 7 bases; bases with no gene match: 3. Per the germline V gene, CDR1 is SGHRS and CDR2 is YFSETQ. The length of the CDR3 is 14 residues.

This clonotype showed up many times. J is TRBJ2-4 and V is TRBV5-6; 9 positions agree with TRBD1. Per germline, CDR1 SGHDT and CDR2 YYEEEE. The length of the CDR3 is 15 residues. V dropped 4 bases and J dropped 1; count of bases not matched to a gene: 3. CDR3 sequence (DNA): TGTGCCAGCAGCCACAGGGGGCTTGCCAAAAACATTCAGTACTTC. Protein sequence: CASSHRGLAKNIQYF.

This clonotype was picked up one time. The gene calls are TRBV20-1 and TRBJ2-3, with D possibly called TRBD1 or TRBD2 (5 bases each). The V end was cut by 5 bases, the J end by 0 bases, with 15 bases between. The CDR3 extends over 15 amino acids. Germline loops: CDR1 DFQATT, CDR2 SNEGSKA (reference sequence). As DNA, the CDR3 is TGCAGTGCTGGGACGGGCAGAACTAGCACAGATACGCAGTATTTT. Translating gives CSAGTGRTSTDTQYF.

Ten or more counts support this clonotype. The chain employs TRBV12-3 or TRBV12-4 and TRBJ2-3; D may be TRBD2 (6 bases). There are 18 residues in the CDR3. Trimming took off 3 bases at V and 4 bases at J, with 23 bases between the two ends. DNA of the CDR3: TGTGCCAGCAGTTTTATCGGGTCGTGGGACTCAACAGCAGATACGCAGTATTTT. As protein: CASSFIGSWDSTADTQYF.

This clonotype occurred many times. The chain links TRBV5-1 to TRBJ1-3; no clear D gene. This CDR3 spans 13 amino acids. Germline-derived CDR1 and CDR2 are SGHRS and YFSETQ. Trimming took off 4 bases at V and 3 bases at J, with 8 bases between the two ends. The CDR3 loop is CASSLGDGNTIYF. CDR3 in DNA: TGCGCCAGCAGCCTGGGAGATGGAAACACCATATATTTT.

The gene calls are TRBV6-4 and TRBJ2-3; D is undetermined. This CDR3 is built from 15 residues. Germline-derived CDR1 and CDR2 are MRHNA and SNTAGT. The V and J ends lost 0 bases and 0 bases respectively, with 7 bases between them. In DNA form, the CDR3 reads TGTGCCAGCAGTGACTCGACGGACAGCACAGATACGCAGTATTTT. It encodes CASSDSTDSTDTQYF.

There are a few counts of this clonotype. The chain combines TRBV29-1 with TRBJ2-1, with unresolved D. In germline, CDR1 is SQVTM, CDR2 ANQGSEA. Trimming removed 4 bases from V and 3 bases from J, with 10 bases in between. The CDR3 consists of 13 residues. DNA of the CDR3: TGCAGCGTTGCATCGGGTAACTACAATGAGCAGTTCTTC. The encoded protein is CSVASGNYNEQFF.

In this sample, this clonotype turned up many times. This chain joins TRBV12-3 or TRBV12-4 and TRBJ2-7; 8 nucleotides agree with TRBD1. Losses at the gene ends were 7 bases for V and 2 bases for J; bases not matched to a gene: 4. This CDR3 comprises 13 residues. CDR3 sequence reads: CASTRTGPYEQYF. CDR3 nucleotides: TGTGCCAGCACCCGGACAGGGCCCTACGAGCAGTACTTC.

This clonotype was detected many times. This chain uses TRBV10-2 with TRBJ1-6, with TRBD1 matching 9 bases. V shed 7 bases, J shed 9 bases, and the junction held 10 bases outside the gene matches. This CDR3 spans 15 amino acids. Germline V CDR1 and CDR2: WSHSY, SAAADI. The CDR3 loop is CASTGTTTGGSPLHF. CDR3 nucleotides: TGCGCCAGCACCGGTACCACGACAGGGGGTTCACCCCTCCACTTT.

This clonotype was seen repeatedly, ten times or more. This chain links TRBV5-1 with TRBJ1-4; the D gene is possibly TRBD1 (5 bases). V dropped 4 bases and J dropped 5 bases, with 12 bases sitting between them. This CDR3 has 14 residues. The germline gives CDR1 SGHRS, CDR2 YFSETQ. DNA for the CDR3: TGCGCCAGCAGCGCTAAGTCAGGGAATGAAAAACTGTTTTTT. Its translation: CASSAKSGNEKLFF.

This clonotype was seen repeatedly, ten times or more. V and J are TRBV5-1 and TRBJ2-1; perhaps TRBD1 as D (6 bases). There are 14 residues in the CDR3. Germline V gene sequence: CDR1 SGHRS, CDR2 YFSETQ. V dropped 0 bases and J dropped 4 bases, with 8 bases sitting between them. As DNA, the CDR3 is TGCGCCAGCAGCTTGGAACAGGGATACAATGAGCAGTTCTTC. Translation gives CASSLEQGYNEQFF.

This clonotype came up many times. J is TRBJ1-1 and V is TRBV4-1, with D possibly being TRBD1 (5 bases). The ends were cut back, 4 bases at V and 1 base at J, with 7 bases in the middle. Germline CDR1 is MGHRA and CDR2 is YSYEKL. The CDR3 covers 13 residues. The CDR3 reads CASSPRENTEAFF. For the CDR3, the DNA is TGCGCCAGCAGCCCCAGGGAGAACACTGAAGCTTTCTTT.

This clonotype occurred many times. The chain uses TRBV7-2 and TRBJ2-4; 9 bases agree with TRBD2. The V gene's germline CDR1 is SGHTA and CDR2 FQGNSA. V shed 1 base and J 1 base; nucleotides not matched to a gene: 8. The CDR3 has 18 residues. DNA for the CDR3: TGTGCCAGCAGCTTAGATGTGGGGCTAGCGGGGGCCAAAAACATTCAGTACTTC. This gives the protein CASSLDVGLAGAKNIQYF.

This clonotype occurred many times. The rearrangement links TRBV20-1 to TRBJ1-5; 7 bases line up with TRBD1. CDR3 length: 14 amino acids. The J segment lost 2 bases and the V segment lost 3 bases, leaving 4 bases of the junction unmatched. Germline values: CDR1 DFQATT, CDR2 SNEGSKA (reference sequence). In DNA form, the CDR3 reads TGCAGTGCTAGGACAGGGACTGGCAATCAGCCCCAGCATTTT. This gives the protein CSARTGTGNQPQHF.